The clone carrying this T cell receptor beta chain was detected once. Repertoires were generated with immunoSEQ multiplex PCR, while TCRdb's copy carries only in-frame clones and drops some. This sample has approximately 92,000 clones, with about 95% found just once. The data were obtained in a study of technical replicates of blood from several donors. The CDR3 totals 13 residues. Germline V lookup: CDR1 SGHTA, CDR2 FQGNSA. Trimming cost V 6 bases and J 13 bases, with 18 bases left between them. The rearrangement joins TRBV7-2 to TRBJ1-4; D remains ambiguous. The TCR sequence derives from a human donor in good health. Sequenced: T cells isolated from PBMCs. The CDR3 protein is CASSPGGRGTLFF. The CDR3 DNA is TGTGCCAGCAGTCCGGGAGGTCGGGGTACACTGTTTTTT.